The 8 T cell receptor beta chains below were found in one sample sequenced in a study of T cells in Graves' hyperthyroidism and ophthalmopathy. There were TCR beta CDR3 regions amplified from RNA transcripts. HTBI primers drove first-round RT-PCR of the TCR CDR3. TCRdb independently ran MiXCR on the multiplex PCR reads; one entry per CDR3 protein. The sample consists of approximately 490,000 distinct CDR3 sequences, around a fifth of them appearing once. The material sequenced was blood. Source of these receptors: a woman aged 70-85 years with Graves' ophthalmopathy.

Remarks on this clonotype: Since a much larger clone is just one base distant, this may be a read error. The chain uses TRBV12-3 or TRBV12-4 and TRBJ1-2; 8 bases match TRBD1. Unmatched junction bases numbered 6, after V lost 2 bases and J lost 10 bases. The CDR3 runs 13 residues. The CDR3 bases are TGTGCCAGCAGTTTAAAAGGGACAGGAGTCTACACCTTC. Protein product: CASSLKGTGVYTF.

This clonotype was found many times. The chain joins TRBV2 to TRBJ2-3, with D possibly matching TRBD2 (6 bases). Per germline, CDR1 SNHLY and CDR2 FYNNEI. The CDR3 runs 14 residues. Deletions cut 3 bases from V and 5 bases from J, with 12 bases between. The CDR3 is CASSDPRGLDTQYF. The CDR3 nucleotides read TGTGCCAGCAGTGATCCGCGGGGATTAGATACGCAGTATTTT.

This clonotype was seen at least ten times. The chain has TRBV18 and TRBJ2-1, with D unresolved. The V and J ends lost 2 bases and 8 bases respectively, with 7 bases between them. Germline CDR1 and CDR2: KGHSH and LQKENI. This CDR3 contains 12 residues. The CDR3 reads CASSPSHYEQFF. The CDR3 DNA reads TGTGCCAGCTCACCAAGTCACTATGAGCAGTTCTTC.

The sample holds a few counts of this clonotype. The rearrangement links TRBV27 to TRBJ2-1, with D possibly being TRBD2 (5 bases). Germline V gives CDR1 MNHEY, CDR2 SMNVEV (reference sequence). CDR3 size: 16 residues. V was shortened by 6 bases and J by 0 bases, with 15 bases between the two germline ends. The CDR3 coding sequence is TGTGCCAGCAGCTTCGGACTCCGAAGCTCCTACAATGAGCAGTTCTTC. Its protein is CASSFGLRSSYNEQFF.

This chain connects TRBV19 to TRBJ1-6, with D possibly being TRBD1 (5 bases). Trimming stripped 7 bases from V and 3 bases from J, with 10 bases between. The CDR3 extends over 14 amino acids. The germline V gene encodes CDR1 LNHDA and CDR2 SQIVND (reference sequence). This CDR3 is CASKEGHYNSPLHF. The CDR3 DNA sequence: TGTGCCAGTAAGGAAGGACACTATAATTCACCCCTCCACTTT.

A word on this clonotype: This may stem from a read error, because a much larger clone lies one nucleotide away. The CDR3 coding sequence is TGTGCCGGCAGTGGTGCGGACAATGAGCAGTTCTTC. This codes for CAGSGADNEQFF. V usage is TRBV12-3 or TRBV12-4 and J usage is TRBJ2-1; no clear D. The CDR3 consists of 12 residues.

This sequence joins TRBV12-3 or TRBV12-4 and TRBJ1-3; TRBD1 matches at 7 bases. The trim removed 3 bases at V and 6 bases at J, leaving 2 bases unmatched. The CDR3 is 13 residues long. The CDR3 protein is CASSLDRSNTIYF. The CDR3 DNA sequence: TGTGCCAGCAGTTTGGACAGGTCAAACACCATATATTTT.

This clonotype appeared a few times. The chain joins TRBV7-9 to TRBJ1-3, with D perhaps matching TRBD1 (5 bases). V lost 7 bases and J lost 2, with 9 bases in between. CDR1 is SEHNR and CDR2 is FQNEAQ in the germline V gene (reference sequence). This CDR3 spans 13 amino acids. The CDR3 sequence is CASTGRAGNTIYF. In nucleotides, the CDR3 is TGTGCCAGCACGGGGCGGGCTGGAAACACCATATATTTT.